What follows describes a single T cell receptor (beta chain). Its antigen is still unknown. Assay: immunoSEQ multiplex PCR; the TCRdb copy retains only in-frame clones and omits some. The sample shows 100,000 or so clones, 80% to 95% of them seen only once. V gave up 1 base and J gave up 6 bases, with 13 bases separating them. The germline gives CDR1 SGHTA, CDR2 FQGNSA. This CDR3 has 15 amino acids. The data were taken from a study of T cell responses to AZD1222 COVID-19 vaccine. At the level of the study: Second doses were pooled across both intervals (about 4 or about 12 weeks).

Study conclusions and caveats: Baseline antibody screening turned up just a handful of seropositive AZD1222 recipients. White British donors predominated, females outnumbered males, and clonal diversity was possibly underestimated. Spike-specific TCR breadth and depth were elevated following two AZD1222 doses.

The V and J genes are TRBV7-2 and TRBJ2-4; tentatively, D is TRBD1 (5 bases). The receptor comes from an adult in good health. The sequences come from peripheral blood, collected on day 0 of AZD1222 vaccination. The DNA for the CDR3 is TGTGCCAGCAGCTTAGGGGGCCAAGTTGGAAACATTCAGTACTTC. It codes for CASSLGGQVGNIQYF.